These T cell receptor beta chains were read from a single sample in a study of Ad26.COV2.S vaccination and SARS-CoV-2 variants. Here immunoSEQ multiplex PCR was the method, and the copy in TCRdb shows in-frame clones only, minus some. The sample has about 350,000 clones, approximately 85% seen once. Source: peripheral blood, taken in a trial of Ad26.COV2.S vaccine versus placebo. These receptors originate from a person aged 18-65 years who received the Ad26.COV2.S COVID-19 vaccine or a placebo. Both conserved end residues are part of each CDR3. The D gene is left open where the match is weak. The size field is filled for only some rows; it gives once, few, many or a size class.

D,V,J,size,CDR3,DNA
NA,TRBV2,TRBJ2-7,NA,CASGGRRQLPYEQYF,TGTGCCAGCGGGGGACGGCGGCAGCTTCCCTACGAGCAGTACTTC
NA,TRBV2,TRBJ1-2,NA,CASSPDSNYGYTF,TGTGCCAGCAGCCCGGACAGTAACTATGGCTACACCTTC
NA,TRBV5-4,TRBJ1-1,few,CASSPGTSIEAFF,TGTGCCAGCAGCCCCGGGACAAGTATAGAAGCTTTCTTT
TRBD2,TRBV5-1,TRBJ2-1,NA,CASSLVGLGPNEQFF,TGCGCCAGCAGCTTGGTGGGACTAGGTCCCAATGAGCAGTTCTTC
NA,TRBV9,TRBJ2-7,few,CASSVGAGRGYEQYF,TGTGCCAGCAGCGTTGGGGCGGGACGGGGGTACGAGCAGTACTTC
TRBD2,TRBV2,TRBJ2-3,NA,CASRSGSSGGLTDTQYF,TGTGCCAGCAGGTCCGGATCCTCGGGGGGGCTAACAGATACGCAGTATTTT
NA,TRBV5-1,TRBJ1-1,NA,CASSLGWNTEAFF,TGCGCCAGCAGCTTGGGCTGGAACACTGAAGCTTTCTTT
NA,TRBV5-1,TRBJ2-3,once,CASTPEASSGPDTQYF,TGCGCCAGCACCCCCGAGGCGAGCTCAGGACCAGATACGCAGTATTTT
NA,TRBV12-3/TRBV12-4,TRBJ2-3,NA,CASSMDRTDTQYF,TGTGCCAGCAGTATGGACAGAACAGATACGCAGTATTTT
TRBD1,TRBV7-9,TRBJ2-5,few,CASSRGQGQETQYF,TGTGCCAGCAGCAGAGGACAGGGGCAAGAGACCCAGTACTTC
TRBD1,TRBV5-1,TRBJ1-5,NA,CASTRDRVWVYSNQPQHF,TGCGCCAGCACCCGGGACAGGGTTTGGGTTTATAGCAATCAGCCCCAGCATTTT
NA,TRBV3-1/TRBV3-2,TRBJ2-1,NA,CASSMDSYNEQFF,TGTGCCAGCAGCATGGACTCCTACAATGAGCAGTTCTTC
NA,TRBV4-1,TRBJ2-2,NA,CASSQVGPGELFF,TGCGCCAGCAGCCAAGTTGGCCCCGGGGAGCTGTTTTTT
NA,TRBV7-3,TRBJ1-1,NA,CASSLTGPWEVEKKLKMNTEAFF,TGTGCCAGCAGCTTAACAGGCCCGTGGGAGGTCGAGAAAAAGCTTAAGATGAACACTGAAGCTTTCTTT
NA,TRBV4-3,TRBJ2-1,NA,CASSQSTSGPYNEQFF,TGCGCCAGCAGCCAATCAACCTCGGGCCCCTACAATGAGCAGTTCTTC
TRBD2,TRBV4-3,TRBJ2-1,NA,CASSRGLAGAPMFEQFF,TGCGCCAGCAGCCGGGGACTAGCGGGAGCCCCGATGTTTGAGCAGTTCTTC
NA,TRBV6-6,TRBJ1-4,NA,CASSSAQQVINEKLFF,TGTGCCAGCAGTTCCGCCCAACAGGTTATTAATGAAAAACTGTTTTTT
NA,TRBV18,TRBJ2-3,NA,CASSPSNRGTDTQYF,TGTGCCAGCTCACCTTCTAACAGGGGCACAGATACGCAGTATTTT
TRBD1,TRBV27,TRBJ1-6,NA,CASSLLTGTGSSGNSPLHF,TGTGCCAGCAGTTTATTGACCGGGACAGGGAGTTCGGGTAATTCACCCCTCCACTTT
NA,TRBV5-6,TRBJ2-7,once,CASSSEIEQYF,TGTGCCAGCAGCTCCGAGATCGAGCAGTACTTC
NA,TRBV6-5,TRBJ1-3,NA,CASSYSPGSSGNTIYF,TGTGCCAGCAGTTACTCACCAGGGTCCTCTGGAAACACCATATATTTT
NA,TRBV27,TRBJ1-1,NA,CASSLGAANTEAFF,TGTGCCAGCAGTTTAGGTGCAGCGAACACTGAAGCTTTCTTT
NA,TRBV5-5,TRBJ2-1,NA,CASSLAGGWTGRVEQFF,TGTGCCAGCAGCTTGGCGGGGGGCTGGACAGGGCGGGTTGAGCAGTTCTTC
NA,TRBV19,TRBJ2-7,NA,CASSQPGGEYSYEQYF,TGTGCCAGTAGCCAGCCCGGCGGGGAATATTCCTACGAGCAGTACTTC
NA,TRBV30,TRBJ1-1,NA,CAWSQMNTEAFF,TGTGCCTGGAGTCAGATGAACACTGAAGCTTTCTTT
NA,TRBV2,TRBJ1-2,NA,CASSALRARYGYTF,TGTGCCAGCAGTGCCCTCAGGGCCCGCTATGGCTACACCTTC
NA,TRBV28,TRBJ1-1,NA,CASSRVGEAFF,TGTGCCAGCAGTCGGGTGGGGGAAGCTTTCTTT
NA,TRBV6-2/TRBV6-3,TRBJ1-1,NA,CASSYVGRDTEAFF,TGTGCCAGCAGTTACGTCGGGAGGGACACTGAAGCTTTCTTT
NA,TRBV4-3,TRBJ1-5,NA,CASSQDLVSNQPQHF,TGCGCCAGCAGCCAAGACTTGGTTAGCAATCAGCCCCAGCATTTT
NA,TRBV7-9,TRBJ1-1,NA,CASSLDPNTEAFF,TGTGCCAGCAGCTTAGACCCCAACACTGAAGCTTTCTTT
NA,TRBV10-3,TRBJ1-1,NA,CASGPDTEAFF,TGTGCCTCCGGTCCGGACACTGAAGCTTTCTTT
TRBD1,TRBV11-2,TRBJ1-4,NA,CASSSLQGAREKLFF,TGTGCCAGCAGCTCCCTCCAGGGGGCAAGGGAAAAACTGTTTTTT
NA,TRBV4-1,TRBJ1-5,NA,CASSQGLTDLNQPQHF,TGCGCCAGCAGCCAAGGATTGACAGACCTCAATCAGCCCCAGCATTTT
TRBD1,TRBV11-2,TRBJ1-6,few,CASSRGQGVGSYNSPLHF,TGTGCCAGCAGCCGCGGGCAGGGGGTTGGCTCCTATAATTCACCCCTCCACTTT
NA,TRBV3-1/TRBV3-2,TRBJ2-7,NA,CASSPRDPESYEQYF,TGTGCCAGCAGCCCCCGGGACCCAGAGTCCTACGAGCAGTACTTC
NA,TRBV24-1,TRBJ2-3,NA,CATGLPGTDTQYF,TGTGCCACCGGGCTCCCTGGCACAGATACGCAGTATTTT
NA,TRBV4-3,TRBJ2-1,many,CASSLDRKSSYNEQFF,TGCGCCAGCAGCCTCGACCGAAAGAGCTCCTACAATGAGCAGTTCTTC
TRBD2,TRBV29-1,TRBJ2-2,NA,CSAANLAGGSGELFF,TGCAGCGCGGCAAACCTAGCGGGAGGTTCCGGGGAGCTGTTTTTT
TRBD1,TRBV7-9,TRBJ2-3,NA,CASSPQGAGSTDTQYF,TGTGCCAGCAGCCCACAGGGGGCCGGTAGCACAGATACGCAGTATTTT
NA,TRBV9,TRBJ1-2,NA,CASSADGFYGYTF,TGTGCCAGCAGCGCGGACGGGTTTTATGGCTACACCTTC
NA,TRBV12-5,TRBJ1-1,NA,CASGENTEAFF,TGTGCTAGTGGTGAGAACACTGAAGCTTTCTTT
TRBD2,TRBV2,TRBJ2-5,NA,CASSKISGGETQYF,TGTGCCAGCAGTAAGATTAGCGGGGGAGAGACCCAGTACTTC
TRBD2,TRBV19,TRBJ2-1,NA,CASTPLAGDFHEQFF,TGTGCCAGTACGCCCCTAGCGGGAGATTTCCATGAGCAGTTCTTC
NA,TRBV12-1,TRBJ2-1,NA,CASSFGGNEQFF,TGTGCCAGCAGCTTTGGTGGCAATGAGCAGTTCTTC
TRBD2,TRBV6-5,TRBJ2-3,NA,CASSSHTAGSTDTQYF,TGTGCCAGCAGTTCCCACACAGCGGGAAGCACAGATACGCAGTATTTT
NA,TRBV2,TRBJ2-5,NA,CASKQGMETQYF,TGTGCCAGCAAGCAGGGAATGGAGACCCAGTACTTC
NA,TRBV7-2,TRBJ1-4,NA,CASSLNPPGSAEKLFF,TGTGCCAGCAGCTTAAATCCCCCGGGAAGTGCGGAAAAACTGTTTTTT
NA,TRBV3-1/TRBV3-2,TRBJ2-3,NA,CASSQRKHSGSTDTQYF,TGTGCCAGCAGCCAAAGGAAACATAGCGGTAGCACAGATACGCAGTATTTT
NA,TRBV6-2/TRBV6-3,TRBJ1-3,NA,CASSQRPRSGNTIYF,TGTGCCAGCAGCCAACGGCCCCGCTCTGGAAACACCATATATTTT
TRBD1,TRBV10-3,TRBJ2-5,NA,CATEGQGVGTQYF,TGTGCCACCGAGGGACAGGGAGTGGGGACCCAGTACTTC
NA,TRBV6-5,TRBJ1-5,NA,CASSSLGSFSNQPQHF,TGTGCCAGCAGTTCCCTGGGGAGCTTTAGCAATCAGCCCCAGCATTTT
TRBD1,TRBV10-3,TRBJ1-2,few,CAISERDRGHDGYTF,TGTGCCATCAGTGAGCGGGACAGGGGGCATGATGGCTACACCTTC
NA,TRBV21-1,TRBJ2-2,NA,CASSKARQGRTGELFF,TGTGCCAGCAGCAAAGCGCGGCAGGGTCGCACCGGGGAGCTGTTTTTT
NA,TRBV7-2,TRBJ2-7,once,CASSQQGPEQYF,TGTGCCAGCAGCCAGCAGGGCCCCGAGCAGTACTTC
TRBD2,TRBV7-6,TRBJ2-2,NA,CASSLRTSGSTGELFF,TGTGCCAGCAGCTTACGGACTAGCGGGAGCACCGGGGAGCTGTTTTTT
NA,TRBV5-1,TRBJ2-3,NA,CASSLAPGGLDTQYF,TGCGCCAGCAGCTTGGCTCCCGGGGGTCTAGATACGCAGTATTTT
NA,TRBV6-5,TRBJ2-2,NA,CASTANTGELFF,TGTGCCAGCACCGCGAACACCGGGGAGCTGTTTTTT